The text below deals with one TCR beta chain. Its antigen is still unknown. The time point is: sample taken at primary tumor resection. The ends were cut back, 3 bases at V and 8 bases at J, with 5 bases in the middle. The germline V gene has CDR1 MNHEY and CDR2 SMNVEV (reference sequence). This CDR3 has 11 residues. This sample is drawn from a study of spatial heterogeneity in lung cancer. Study results and caveats: One measure, the expanded intratumoral alpha and beta TCR count, tracked tumor mutation counts.

MiXCR, applied by TCRdb to the 5' RACE reads, yields one record per CDR3 protein. The sample holds 18,000 or so distinct CDR3 sequences, about 7% seen once. This chain connects TRBV27 to TRBJ2-1; D is tentatively TRBD1 or TRBD2 (5 bases each). The TCR comes from a female donor with early-stage non-small cell lung cancer. Sequences were derived from lung tumor tissue, sampled at surgery. CDR3 nucleotide sequence: TGTGCCAGCAGTTTGGGGGATGAGCAGTTCTTC. Translating gives CASSLGDEQFF.